The 17 T cell receptor beta chains in this list originate from one sample, sequenced in a study of blood T cell repertoires in COVID-19 (dated by TCRdb to about 2020). Preparation of the library involved the immunoSEQ multiplex PCR assay. Drawn from immuneACCESS, this table holds only the in-frame rearrangements with V and J called that TCRdb kept. Clones are partly lost; checked studies trace under half to an unresolved V gene and leave the rest unexplained. The sample table records 200,000 to 300,000 clones; 80% to 90% of these occur just once. Roughly 1.9% of the sample is taken by the ten largest. Sequencing input: peripheral blood. Receptor source: a man under 40 with active or convalescent COVID-19.

The chain is built from TRBV6-5 and TRBJ2-7, with 10 bases lining up with TRBD1. CDR1 is MNHEY and CDR2 is SVGAGI in the germline V gene. The CDR3 sequence is 15 residues long. Trimming cost V 2 bases and J 3 bases; bases outside gene matches: 4. The CDR3 sequence: CASSYGQGGFYEQYF. The CDR3 DNA reads TGTGCCAGCAGTTACGGACAGGGGGGATTCTACGAGCAGTACTTC.

This chain connects TRBV29-1 to TRBJ1-1; 10 bases map to TRBD1. The ends lost 6 bases at V and 4 bases at J; junction bases unmatched: 11. The CDR3 length is 15 residues. The germline CDR1 and CDR2 sequences are SQVTM and ANQGSEA. CDR3 nucleotides: TGCAGCGTCGAACCGGTCGACAGGGGGCTCACTGAAGCTTTCTTT. Its translation is CSVEPVDRGLTEAFF.

This clone was observed a few times. The CDR3 DNA follows: TGTGCCAGCAGCTCCCGCGGTAAGACAGTTCTCGGAACCGGGGAGCTGTTTTTT. It yields the protein CASSSRGKTVLGTGELFF. The J gene is TRBJ2-2, the V gene TRBV6-2 or TRBV6-3; possibly TRBD1 for D (5 bases). The V gene's germline CDR1 is MNHEY and CDR2 SVGEGT. V was cut by 6 bases and J by 5 bases, with 25 bases left in between. The CDR3 loop spans 18 amino acids.

This rearrangement joins TRBV7-2 to TRBJ2-3; a weak D match, TRBD2 (6 bases). The V and J ends lost 0 bases and 0 bases respectively, with 16 bases between them. The CDR3 has 18 residues. Germline V gives CDR1 SGHTA, CDR2 FQGNSA. DNA for the CDR3: TGTGCCAGCAGCTTAGCGTTTCGCGGAGGGGAAAGCACAGATACGCAGTATTTT. As protein: CASSLAFRGGESTDTQYF. The variable domain in full, with the rest retrieved from reference TRBV7-2 and TRBJ2-3, is GAGVSQSPSNKVTEKGKDVELRCDPISGHTALYWYRQSLGQGLEFLIYFQGNSAPDKSGLPSDRFSAERTGGSVSTLTIQRTQQEDSAVYLCASSLAFRGGESTDTQYFGPGTRLTVL.

This chain connects TRBV5-6 to TRBJ2-5; D gene ambiguous. V was cut by 2 bases and J by 5 bases, with 4 bases left in between. Germline assignment: CDR1 SGHDT and CDR2 YYEEEE. The CDR3 runs to 11 residues. CDR3 sequence: CASSLLETQYF. CDR3 nucleotide sequence: TGTGCCAGCAGCTTACTGGAGACCCAGTACTTC.

This clone has just one count. The chain has TRBV5-1 and TRBJ1-2; D is unresolved. The V and J ends lost 2 bases and 7 bases respectively, with 15 bases between them. This CDR3 comprises 14 residues. Germline V gene sequence: CDR1 SGHRS, CDR2 YFSETQ. CDR3 loop: CASSLSPNMPGYTF. The CDR3 DNA reads as TGCGCCAGCAGCTTATCCCCAAACATGCCTGGCTACACCTTC.

The chain has TRBV5-6 and TRBJ1-2; TRBD1 is a possible D gene (5 bases). The germline gives CDR1 SGHDT, CDR2 YYEEEE. The V end lost 4 bases, the J end lost 3 bases, and 16 bases lay between the germline ends. The CDR3 length is 15 residues. The CDR3 nucleotides read TGTGCCAGCAGCCCTGGGGGGGGAAACCACTATGGCTACACCTTC. Translated: CASSPGGGNHYGYTF.

This chain joins TRBV6-6 and TRBJ2-2; D is uncertain. This CDR3 comprises 16 residues. Germline V lookup: CDR1 MNHNY, CDR2 SVGAGI (reference sequence). The V end was cut by 2 bases, the J end by 0 bases, with 10 bases between. The CDR3 DNA sequence: TGTGCCAGCAGTTACATGGGCCCTACGAACACCGGGGAGCTGTTTTTT. It is translated as CASSYMGPTNTGELFF.

This clone was observed a single time. The V gene is TRBV18, the J gene TRBJ1-2; D is undetermined. Germline V gives CDR1 KGHSH, CDR2 LQKENI. CDR3 length: 13 amino acids. V was cut by 6 bases and J by 7 bases, with 15 bases left in between. The CDR3 coding sequence is TGTGCCAGCTCCCAAAGACGGGGTGGTGGCTACACCTTC. Translating it yields CASSQRRGGGYTF.

In its sample, this clone was seen a few times. The V gene is TRBV6-5, the J gene TRBJ1-1; TRBD1 agrees at 7 bases. CDR3 length equals 15 residues. V lost 5 bases and J lost 1; bases outside the gene matches: 7. Germline V CDR1 and CDR2: MNHEY, SVGAGI. CDR3 in DNA: TGTGCCAGCAGTACGCGCCGGGACAGGAACACTGAAGCTTTCTTT. It is translated as CASSTRRDRNTEAFF.

The J gene is TRBJ1-5, the V gene TRBV6-5, with 7 bases that match TRBD1. The CDR3 length is 14 residues. Germline V gives CDR1 MNHEY, CDR2 SVGAGI. V shed 6 bases, J shed 3 bases, and the junction held 5 bases outside the gene matches. This CDR3 is CASRGTADNQPQHF. In DNA, the CDR3 is TGTGCCAGCAGAGGGACAGCGGACAATCAGCCCCAGCATTTT.

This rearrangement joins TRBV18 to TRBJ2-4; unclear D gene. The CDR3 is 17 amino acids. Germline V gene lookup returns CDR1 KGHSH and CDR2 LQKENI. Trimming took 3 bases from V and 0 from J, leaving 15 bases between them. CDR3 nucleotides: TGTGCCAGCTCACCGGCGAACAGCCCAATAGCCAAAAACATTCAGTACTTC. As protein: CASSPANSPIAKNIQYF.

The gene calls are TRBV5-6 and TRBJ2-2; no definite D call. Trimming cost V 0 bases and J 1 base, with 10 bases left between them. Germline CDR1 reads SGHDT; CDR2 reads YYEEEE. The CDR3 sequence is 16 residues long. The CDR3 sequence is CASSLGYKMNTGELFF. As DNA, the CDR3 is TGTGCCAGCAGCTTGGGTTACAAGATGAACACCGGGGAGCTGTTTTTT.

The V and J genes are TRBV2 and TRBJ2-1, with D uncertain. CDR3 length equals 11 residues. The V end lost 4 bases, the J end lost 10 bases, and 8 bases lay between the germline ends. Germline CDR1 SNHLY, CDR2 FYNNEI. The CDR3 here is CASSAVREQFF. CDR3 DNA: TGTGCCAGCAGTGCTGTGAGGGAGCAGTTCTTC.

This clone was recorded once. CDR3 amino acids: CASSSQTGTRRRGELFF. In nucleotides, the CDR3 is TGCGCCAGCAGCTCCCAAACCGGGACTAGGAGAAGAGGGGAGCTGTTTTTT. The genes are TRBV4-1 and TRBJ2-2; 8 bases are shared with TRBD2. CDR1 MGHRA and CDR2 YSYEKL come from the germline V gene. Germline trimming cut 5 bases from V and 8 bases from J; bases unmatched to any gene: 16. This CDR3 is 17 amino acids long.

The V and J genes are TRBV5-6 and TRBJ1-4; D is perhaps TRBD1 (5 bases). CDR1 and CDR2 (germline): SGHDT, YYEEEE. This CDR3 region has 15 residues. Trimming shortened V by 0 bases and J by 8 bases, and 14 bases separated the two germline ends. CDR3 DNA: TGTGCCAGCAGCTTGGTAGGTGGGACTGGAGAAAAACTGTTTTTT. This gives the protein CASSLVGGTGEKLFF. The full variable domain, in which reference TRBV5-6 and TRBJ1-4 provide the parts outside the CDR3, is DAGVTQSPTHLIKTRGQQVTLRCSPKSGHDTVSWYQQALGQGPQFIFQYYEEEERQRGNFPDRFSGHQFPNYSSELNVNALLLGDSALYLCASSLVGGTGEKLFFGSGTQLSVL.

V and J are TRBV5-1 and TRBJ1-1; D might be TRBD1 (5 bases). This CDR3 has 14 amino acids. Germline V gives CDR1 SGHRS, CDR2 YFSETQ. Trimming removed 4 bases from V and 4 bases from J, with 14 bases in between. The CDR3 region has the DNA TGCGCCAGCAGCAGATCTGGGCAGGGCACTGAAGCTTTCTTT. Translation: CASSRSGQGTEAFF.